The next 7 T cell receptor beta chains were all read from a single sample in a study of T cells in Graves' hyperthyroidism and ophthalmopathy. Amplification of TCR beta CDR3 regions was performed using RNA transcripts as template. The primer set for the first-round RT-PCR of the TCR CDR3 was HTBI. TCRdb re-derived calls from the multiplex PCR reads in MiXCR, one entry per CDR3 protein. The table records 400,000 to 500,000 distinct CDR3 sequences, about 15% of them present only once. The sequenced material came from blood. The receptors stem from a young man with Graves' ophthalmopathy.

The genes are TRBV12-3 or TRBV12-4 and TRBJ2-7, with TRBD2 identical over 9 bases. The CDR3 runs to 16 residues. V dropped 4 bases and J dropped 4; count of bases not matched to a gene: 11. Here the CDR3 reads CASSSPGLAGRYEQYF. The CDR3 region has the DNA TGTGCCAGCAGTTCCCCGGGACTAGCAGGACGGTACGAGCAGTACTTC.

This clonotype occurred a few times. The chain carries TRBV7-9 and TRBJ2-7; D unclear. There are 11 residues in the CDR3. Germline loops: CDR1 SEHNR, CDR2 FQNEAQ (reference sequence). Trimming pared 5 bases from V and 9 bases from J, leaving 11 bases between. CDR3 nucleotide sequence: TGTGCCAGCAGCCCGGGCTTTGGGCAGTACTTC. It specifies CASSPGFGQYF.

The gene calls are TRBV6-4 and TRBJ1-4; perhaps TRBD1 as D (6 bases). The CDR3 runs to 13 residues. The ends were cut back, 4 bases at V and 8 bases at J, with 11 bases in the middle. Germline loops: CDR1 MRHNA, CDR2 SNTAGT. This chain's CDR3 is CASSVEGGEKLFF. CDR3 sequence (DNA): TGTGCCAGCAGTGTTGAAGGGGGAGAAAAACTGTTTTTT.

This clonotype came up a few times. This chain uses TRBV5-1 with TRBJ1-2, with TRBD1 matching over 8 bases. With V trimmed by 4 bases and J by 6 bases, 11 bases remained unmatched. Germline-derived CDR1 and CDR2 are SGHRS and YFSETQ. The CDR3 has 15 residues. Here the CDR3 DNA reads TGCGCCAGCAGCACCAAAACAGGGGGTTATGATGGCTACACCTTC. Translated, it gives CASSTKTGGYDGYTF. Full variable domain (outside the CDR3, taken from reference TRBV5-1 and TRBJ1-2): KAGVTQTPRYLIKTRGQQVTLSCSPISGHRSVSWYQQTPGQGLQFLFEYFSETQRNKGNFPGRFSGRQFSNSRSEMNVSTLELGDSALYLCASSTKTGGYDGYTFGSGTRLTVV.

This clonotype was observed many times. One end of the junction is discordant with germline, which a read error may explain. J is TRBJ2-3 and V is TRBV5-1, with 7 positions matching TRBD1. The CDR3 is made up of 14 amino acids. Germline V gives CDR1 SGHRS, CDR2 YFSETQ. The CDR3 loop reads CASSLSGGTDTQYF. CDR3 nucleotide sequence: TGTGCCAGCAGTTTATCAGGGGGAACAGATACGCAGTATTTT. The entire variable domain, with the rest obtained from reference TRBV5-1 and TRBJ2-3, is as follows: KAGVTQTPRYLIKTRGQQVTLSCSPISGHRSVSWYQQTPGQGLQFLFEYFSETQRNKGNFPGRFSGRQFSNSRSEMNVSTLELGDSALYLCASSLSGGTDTQYFGPGTRLTVL.

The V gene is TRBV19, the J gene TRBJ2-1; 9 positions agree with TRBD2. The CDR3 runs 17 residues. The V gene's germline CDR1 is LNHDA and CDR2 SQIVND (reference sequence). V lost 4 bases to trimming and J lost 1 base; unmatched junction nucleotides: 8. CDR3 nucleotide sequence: TGTGCCAGTAGTAGCGGGGGGGTGTATCTGTCCTACAATGAGCAGTTCTTC. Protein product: CASSSGGVYLSYNEQFF.

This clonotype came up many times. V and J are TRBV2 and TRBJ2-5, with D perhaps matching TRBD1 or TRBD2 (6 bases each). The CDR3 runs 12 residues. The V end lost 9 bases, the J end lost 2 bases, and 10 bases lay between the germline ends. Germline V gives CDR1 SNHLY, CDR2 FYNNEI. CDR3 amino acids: CASRGQQETQYF. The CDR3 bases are TGTGCCAGTCGGGGGCAGCAAGAGACCCAGTACTTC. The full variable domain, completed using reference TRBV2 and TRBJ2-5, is EPEVTQTPSHQVTQMGQEVILRCVPISNHLYFYWYRQILGQKVEFLVSFYNNEISEKSEIFDDQFSVERPDGSNFTLKIRSTKLEDSAMYFCASRGQQETQYFGPGTRLLVL.